This T cell receptor (beta chain) originates from a study of T cell repertoires in ileal Crohn's disease. Study-level points and caveats: High-frequency clones were more common in sorted CD8 than CD4 cells.

Assay: immunoSEQ multiplex PCR; the TCRdb copy retains only in-frame clones and omits some. The table lists 15,000 to 20,000 clones, 65% to 85% of them singletons, with roughly 5% in the top ten. With regard to this clone: Its specificity is unknown.

Sample: ileal tissue. The origin of this receptor is an adult with Crohn's disease.

DNA of the CDR3: TGTGCCAGCAGCTTATACGAGCAGTACTTC. It yields the protein CASSLYEQYF. The chain is built from TRBV6-1 and TRBJ2-7; the D is unclear. The V gene's germline CDR1 is MNHNS and CDR2 SASEGT. This CDR3 contains 10 residues. V shed 6 bases and J shed 4 bases, with 4 bases lying between them.